A single sample gave rise to the 23 T cell receptor beta chains below, sequenced in a study of T cells in Graves' hyperthyroidism and ophthalmopathy. Amplified regions were TCR beta CDR3 sequences from RNA transcripts. The HTBI primer set drove a first-round RT-PCR of the TCR CDR3. TCRdb re-called the multiplex PCR reads through MiXCR, storing one row per CDR3 protein. The data show about 610,000 distinct CDR3 sequences, roughly 14% seen once. Input material: blood. The receptors were gathered from a woman aged 40 to 49 with Graves' ophthalmopathy.

This clonotype was seen repeatedly, ten times or more. V gene TRBV28 combines with J gene TRBJ1-5; a possible D gene is TRBD1 (5 bases). The CDR3 is 14 amino acids. CDR1 and CDR2 from the germline V gene are MDHEN and SYDVKM. Trimming removed 6 bases at V and 7 bases at J, with 16 bases between. The CDR3 reads CASRPQGLGQPQHF. The CDR3 DNA sequence: TGTGCCAGCAGACCCCAGGGTCTGGGACAGCCCCAGCATTTT.

This clonotype has a handful of counts. The chain uses TRBV19 and TRBJ1-5; 12 positions match TRBD1. The junction had 7 bases not matched to a gene; V was cut back by 4 bases and J by 9 bases. The germline V gene has CDR1 LNHDA and CDR2 SQIVND (reference sequence). The CDR3 extends over 15 amino acids. In DNA, the CDR3 is TGTGCCAGTAGTAAAGAGGGGACAGGGGGCATGCCCCAGCATTTT. The encoded protein is CASSKEGTGGMPQHF.

The chain is built from TRBV11-1 and TRBJ2-7; 7 nucleotides match TRBD1. J was trimmed by 1 base and V by 5 bases; bases with no gene match: 5. The CDR3 runs to 14 residues. Germline V gene sequence: CDR1 SGHAT, CDR2 FQDESV (reference sequence). The CDR3 DNA reads TGTGCCAGCAGCAACCGGGACAGTTCCTACGAGCAGTACTTC. Translating it yields CASSNRDSSYEQYF.

This clonotype was recorded at least ten times. The chain links TRBV7-2 to TRBJ1-1; D is unresolved. CDR1 is SGHTA, CDR2 FQGNSA, per germline. The CDR3 spans 14 residues. V dropped 3 bases and J dropped 5 bases, with 13 bases sitting between them. CDR3 region: CASSFLQGRTEAFF. As DNA, the CDR3 is TGTGCCAGCAGCTTCCTACAAGGGAGGACTGAAGCTTTCTTT.

The rearrangement joins TRBV7-9 to TRBJ2-2; no firm D call. V was clipped by 4 bases and J by 5 bases, with 11 bases between them. This CDR3 comprises 14 residues. Germline V lookup: CDR1 SEHNR, CDR2 FQNEAQ (reference sequence). The CDR3 loop reads CASSSPYGTGELFF. The CDR3 DNA reads as TGTGCCAGCAGCTCCCCCTATGGTACCGGGGAGCTGTTTTTT.

This clonotype has more than one count but fewer than ten. This rearrangement joins TRBV12-3 or TRBV12-4 to TRBJ1-2, with 9 bases lining up with TRBD1. CDR3 length: 15 residues. V lost 4 bases and J lost 2; bases outside the gene matches: 5. This chain's CDR3 is CASSSTTGGNYGYTF. CDR3 in DNA: TGTGCCAGCAGTTCCACGACAGGGGGAAACTATGGCTACACCTTC.

This clonotype occurred many times. The chain carries TRBV6-5 and TRBJ1-1; weak D call: TRBD1 (6 bases). Germline assignment: CDR1 MNHEY and CDR2 SVGAGI. CDR3 length: 13 residues. Trimming stripped 6 bases from V and 6 bases from J, with 14 bases between. The CDR3 loop reads CASSQTGTPEAFF. CDR3 bases: TGTGCCAGCAGCCAGACAGGTACCCCTGAAGCTTTCTTT.

The chain combines TRBV12-3 or TRBV12-4 with TRBJ1-1, with D hard to call. The CDR3 has 15 residues. V was trimmed by 2 bases and J by 3 bases, leaving 13 bases between them. The CDR3 coding sequence is TGTGCCAGCAGTTTATTGCCGGAGTGGTACACTGAAGCTTTCTTT. This translates into CASSLLPEWYTEAFF.

Many counts were recorded for this clonotype. This rearrangement joins TRBV7-9 to TRBJ1-2; D may be TRBD1 (6 bases). Germline CDR1 reads SEHNR; CDR2 reads FQNEAQ (reference sequence). CDR3 size: 15 residues. V was cut by 4 bases and J by 7 bases, with 19 bases left in between. The CDR3 region has the DNA TGTGCCAGCAGCTCACTGACCACAGGGTTTAGTGGCTACACCTTC. It translates to CASSSLTTGFSGYTF.

This clonotype was seen at least ten times. The rearrangement links TRBV28 to TRBJ2-7; D is uncertain. Trimming cost V 2 bases and J 3 bases, with 20 bases left between them. Germline-derived CDR1 and CDR2 are MDHEN and SYDVKM. The CDR3 contains 17 residues. This CDR3 is CASSLNGVGGILYEQYF. The CDR3 DNA reads as TGTGCCAGCAGTTTAAATGGAGTAGGCGGAATACTCTACGAGCAGTACTTC.

V is TRBV2 and J is TRBJ2-5; 8 nucleotides align to TRBD2. V lost 1 base and J lost 5; bases outside the gene matches: 3. From germline, CDR1 is SNHLY and CDR2 FYNNEI. This CDR3 region has 14 residues. CDR3 protein: CASSEGRLAETQYF. The CDR3 DNA sequence: TGTGCCAGCAGTGAAGGGAGACTAGCGGAGACCCAGTACTTC.

This clonotype was observed many times. The chain employs TRBV10-3 and TRBJ2-7; 9 bases align to TRBD1. This CDR3 has 13 amino acids. V was clipped by 2 bases and J by 7 bases; unmatched bases: 3. Germline lookup yields CDR1 ENHRY and CDR2 SYGVKD. The CDR3 DNA is TGTGCCATCAGTGAGGGACAGGGGCAAGAGCAGTACTTC. Its protein product is CAISEGQGQEQYF.

This clonotype occurred many times. The chain couples TRBV7-9 to TRBJ1-1; TRBD1 might be the D (5 bases). Germline V gene sequence: CDR1 SEHNR, CDR2 FQNEAQ (reference sequence). The CDR3 sequence is 12 residues long. V dropped 4 bases and J dropped 10 bases, with 13 bases sitting between them. Written as DNA, the CDR3 is TGTGCCAGCAGCTACAGACAGTCTGGAGCTTTCTTT. Encoded protein: CASSYRQSGAFF.

This clonotype was seen at least ten times. This chain connects TRBV19 to TRBJ2-7, with D perhaps matching TRBD1 or TRBD2 (5 bases each). V lost 6 bases, J lost 0 bases, and 15 bases lay in between. The CDR3 sequence is 15 residues long. CDR1 LNHDA and CDR2 SQIVND come from the germline V gene (reference sequence). The CDR3 region has the DNA TGTGCCAGTAGAGTCGGGACGGGTGCCTCCTACGAGCAGTACTTC. Encoded protein: CASRVGTGASYEQYF.

This clonotype was seen ten or more times. The chain uses TRBV6-1 and TRBJ1-5; D unresolved. Trimming removed 6 bases from V and 4 bases from J, with 13 bases in between. The CDR3 runs 14 residues. Per the germline V gene, CDR1 is MNHNS and CDR2 is SASEGT. The CDR3 is CASRTGRPNQPQHF. DNA for the CDR3: TGTGCCAGCAGAACGGGTCGACCTAATCAGCCCCAGCATTTT.

The table lists this clonotype with a few counts. V is TRBV4-1 and J is TRBJ2-5; D remains unclear. The length of the CDR3 is 16 residues. The ends were cut back, 1 base at V and 5 bases at J, with 17 bases in the middle. Germline V gene sequence: CDR1 MGHRA, CDR2 YSYEKL. The CDR3 loop is CASSQASLSPPETQYF. In DNA form, the CDR3 reads TGCGCCAGCAGCCAAGCCTCACTTAGCCCCCCGGAGACCCAGTACTTC.

This sequence joins TRBV7-2 and TRBJ2-7; 9 bases agree with TRBD1. This CDR3 comprises 15 residues. Losses at the gene ends were 6 bases for V and 7 bases for J; bases not matched to a gene: 13. Per germline, CDR1 SGHTA and CDR2 FQGNSA. CDR3: CASSSSGTGRREQYF. The CDR3 DNA is TGTGCCAGCAGTTCATCCGGGACAGGGAGACGGGAGCAGTACTTC. Full variable domain (remainder filled in from reference TRBV7-2 and TRBJ2-7): GAGVSQSPSNKVTEKGKDVELRCDPISGHTALYWYRQSLGQGLEFLIYFQGNSAPDKSGLPSDRFSAERTGGSVSTLTIQRTQQEDSAVYLCASSSSGTGRREQYFGPGTRLTVT.

This chain uses TRBV28 with TRBJ1-3; D gene unclear. Trimming stripped 2 bases from V and 3 bases from J, with 11 bases between. Looked up from germline, CDR1 is MDHEN and CDR2 is SYDVKM. The CDR3 length is 15 residues. The CDR3 loop is CASSLARACGNTIYF. The CDR3 DNA reads TGTGCCAGCAGTTTAGCCAGAGCGTGTGGAAACACCATATATTTT.

This clonotype was recorded at least ten times. This sequence joins TRBV10-3 and TRBJ2-7, with 7 bases fitting TRBD1. After removal of 8 bases from V and 3 bases from J, the junction contained 4 bases not matched to a gene. The CDR3 covers 12 residues. The germline V gene encodes CDR1 ENHRY and CDR2 SYGVKD. This CDR3 is CAISGTVYEQYF. Written as DNA, the CDR3 is TGTGCCATCTCCGGGACAGTCTACGAGCAGTACTTC.

This clonotype came up many times. The chain has TRBV7-2 and TRBJ2-7; perhaps D is TRBD1 or TRBD2 (5 bases each). Germline values: CDR1 SGHTA, CDR2 FQGNSA. Deletions cut 3 bases from V and 6 bases from J, with 9 bases between. The CDR3 covers 12 residues. For the CDR3, the DNA is TGTGCCAGCAGCTTCCCCGGGGCCGAGCAGTACTTC. It translates to CASSFPGAEQYF.

This clonotype came up many times. The chain combines TRBV6-5 with TRBJ2-7; D gene unclear. CDR3 length: 13 amino acids. Germline lookup yields CDR1 MNHEY and CDR2 SVGAGI. The V and J ends lost 6 bases and 8 bases respectively, with 17 bases between them. CDR3: CASSPTDLYQQYF. CDR3 bases: TGTGCCAGCAGCCCTACGGATCTTTACCAGCAGTACTTC.

This clonotype was detected ten times or more. This chain joins TRBV19 and TRBJ2-5, with D perhaps TRBD1 (5 bases). The germline gives CDR1 LNHDA, CDR2 SQIVND (reference sequence). The CDR3 covers 12 residues. The CDR3 protein is CATARERGTQYF. The CDR3, as DNA: TGTGCGACGGCCAGGGAAAGAGGGACCCAGTACTTC.

This clonotype was seen ten or more times. The chain has TRBV20-1 and TRBJ2-4; D uncertain. The length of the CDR3 is 15 residues. In germline, CDR1 is DFQATT, CDR2 SNEGSKA (reference sequence). V lost 0 bases and J lost 4, with 13 bases in between. The CDR3 sequence is CSARDQSGSKNIQYF. The DNA of the CDR3 is TGCAGTGCTAGAGATCAGTCCGGCAGTAAAAACATTCAGTACTTC.